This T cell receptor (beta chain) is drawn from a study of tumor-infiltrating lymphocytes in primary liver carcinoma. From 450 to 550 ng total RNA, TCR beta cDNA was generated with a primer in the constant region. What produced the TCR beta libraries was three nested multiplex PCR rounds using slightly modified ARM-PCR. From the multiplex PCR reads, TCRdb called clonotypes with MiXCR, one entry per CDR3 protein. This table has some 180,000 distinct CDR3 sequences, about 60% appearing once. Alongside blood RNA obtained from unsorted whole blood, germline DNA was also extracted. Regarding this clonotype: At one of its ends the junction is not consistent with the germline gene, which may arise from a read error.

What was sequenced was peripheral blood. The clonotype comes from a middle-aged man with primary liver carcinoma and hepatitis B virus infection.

The DNA of the CDR3 is TGTGCCAGCACCTACATGGGAGCTGGGACCAACGTCCTGACTTTC. Protein sequence: CASTYMGAGTNVLTF. The rearrangement links TRBV11-1 to TRBJ2-6; D is perhaps TRBD2 (5 bases). The CDR3 has 15 residues. Germline CDR1 is SGHAT and CDR2 is FQDESV (reference sequence).